This T cell receptor (beta chain) came from a study of metastatic and nonmetastatic thyroid tumors. For the study at large: Both malignant and benign thyroid patients supplied peripheral blood and tumor or nodule tissue samples, across which the repertoires of these patients were then compared.

This clone has a count of ten or more. The antigen is unknown. There were no patients who had received any treatment before thyroid surgery. Study conclusions and caveats: Within blood and tumor, benign nodules reportedly had significantly lower TCR beta diversity than malignant thyroid tumors did.

In the authors' workflow: In papillary thyroid cancer, a distant-metastasis classifier was built using CDR3 differences across clinicopathological groups. TCRdb reanalyzed the PCR reads via MiXCR. The V and J calls were determined by TCRdb, not by the authors. The sample consists of 91,000 or so clones, roughly 13% of them appearing once. The clonotype was recovered from a female donor with papillary thyroid cancer or a benign thyroid nodule (not recorded which). Some clones in this sample may be carry-over from other donors' samples. Sequencing input: blood.

CDR3 sequence reads: CASSSRQGLEQFF. The DNA of the CDR3 is TGTGCCAGCAGCTCCCGACAGGGTTTGGAGCAGTTCTTC. The V and J genes are TRBV27 and TRBJ2-1, with TRBD1 matching 7 bases. This CDR3 comprises 13 residues. Looked up from germline, CDR1 is MNHEY and CDR2 is SMNVEV (reference sequence). Trimming removed 6 bases from V and 10 bases from J; junction bases left unmatched: 9.